The 13 T cell receptor beta chains listed next were all sequenced from one sample in a study of T cells in severe cutaneous drug reactions. Carbamazepine had induced Stevens-Johnson syndrome or toxic epidermal necrolysis in the sequenced donors. TCR subtype-specific primers in iRepertoire multiplex PCR prepared libraries for bulk and single-cell sequencing. Reanalyzing the multiplex PCR reads, TCRdb keeps one entry per CDR3 protein, without DNA. Its clone listing holds about 10,000 distinct CDR3 sequences. Material for sequencing was cells from a skin blister. The receptors were sampled from a human donor with Stevens-Johnson syndrome, a severe cutaneous drug reaction.

The chain joins TRBV29-1 to TRBJ1-2. The CDR3 has 14 residues. Germline V gene data show CDR1 as SQVTM and CDR2 as ANQGSEA. This CDR3 reads CSVEDSEGPYGYTF.

The chain recombines TRBV29-1 with TRBJ2-7; TCRdb designates TRBD2, a call that cannot be tested without DNA. This CDR3 comprises 13 residues. CDR1 SQVTM and CDR2 ANQGSEA come from the germline V gene. CDR3 sequence reads: CSVAPSGAYEQYF.

V gene TRBV20-1 combines with J gene TRBJ1-2. The CDR3 is 12 amino acids. Germline lookup yields CDR1 DFQATT and CDR2 SNEGSKA (reference sequence). CDR3 sequence: CSAIQPEDGYTF.

CDR3 region: CSALRQARAYEQYF. The chain uses TRBV20-1 and TRBJ2-7; TCRdb proposes TRBD1, but this gene call is untestable without DNA. CDR3 length: 14 residues. Germline loops: CDR1 DFQATT, CDR2 SNEGSKA (reference sequence).

This chain connects TRBV29-1 to TRBJ1-1. Germline V gives CDR1 SQVTM, CDR2 ANQGSEA. CDR3 size: 13 residues. The CDR3 loop reads CSVERQGNTEAFF.

This sequence joins TRBV10-3 and TRBJ1-1; absent DNA, TCRdb's TRBD1 call cannot be checked. This CDR3 has 14 amino acids. CDR1 ENHRY and CDR2 SYGVKD come from the germline V gene. CDR3 amino acids: CAISGGAGAMEAFF.

This clonotype shows up as medium-sized by frequency. The V call is TRBV20-1, the J call TRBJ1-5. The germline gives CDR1 DFQATT, CDR2 SNEGSKA (reference sequence). The CDR3 is made up of 15 amino acids. CDR3 sequence: CSAREGSNSNQPQHF.

The V gene is TRBV20-1, the J gene TRBJ2-1; there is no DNA to check the TCRdb D call of TRBD2. Germline V gene sequence: CDR1 DFQATT, CDR2 SNEGSKA (reference sequence). This CDR3 is 12 amino acids long. CDR3 residues: CSATLSGNEQFF.

The chain carries TRBV20-1 and TRBJ2-1; TCRdb gives TRBD2 as the D gene, but with no DNA this cannot be confirmed. The CDR3 has 16 residues. CDR1 and CDR2 from the germline V gene are DFQATT and SNEGSKA (reference sequence). CDR3 region: CSARATSGTTYNEQFF.

The chain recombines TRBV29-1 with TRBJ1-1; TCRdb's D call of TRBD1 is untestable without DNA. The V gene's germline CDR1 is SQVTM and CDR2 ANQGSEA. This CDR3 is built from 14 residues. The CDR3 reads CSVARTDLNTEAFF. Based on the CDR3 plus reference TRBV29-1 and TRBJ1-1, the full variable domain is SAVISQKPSRDICQRGTSLTIQCQVDSQVTMMFWYRQQPGQSLTLIATANQGSEATYESGFVIDKFPISRPNLTFSTLTVSNMSPEDSSIYLCSVARTDLNTEAFFGQGTRLTVV.

The chain couples TRBV29-1 to TRBJ2-1; no DNA is available, so the TRBD2 call from TCRdb remains unchecked. From germline, CDR1 is SQVTM and CDR2 ANQGSEA. The CDR3 totals 14 residues. The CDR3 is CSARGQRGYNEQFF.

The chain couples TRBV29-1 to TRBJ2-2; TCRdb designates TRBD1, a call that cannot be tested without DNA. Per germline, CDR1 SQVTM and CDR2 ANQGSEA. CDR3 size: 14 residues. The CDR3 loop is CSVEDNRGTGELFF.

The rearrangement uses TRBV20-1 and TRBJ2-5; the D call of TRBD2 rests on TCRdb alone, since no DNA is present to check it. Germline CDR1 is DFQATT and CDR2 is SNEGSKA (reference sequence). This CDR3 is built from 16 residues. The CDR3 region is CSALDWKLAGGETQYF.